Listed below are T cell receptor beta chains from one sample, sequenced in a study of identical twins. TCRdb recomputed calls from the 5' RACE reads with MiXCR, one row per CDR3 protein. This table has 250,000 to 300,000 distinct CDR3 sequences, around 8% appearing once. The same data also contributed to another study, on yellow fever vaccine responses in identical twins.

Material: CD8+ T cells sorted from blood. Receptors were obtained from a woman between 18 and 29 years old in good health. Each CDR3 is given with its conserved first and last residue. Fields, in order: V gene, CDR3 length, J gene, clone size, D gene, CDR3 protein, CDR3 DNA. D genes are given only for firm matches. Where a row states a size, it is once, few, many or the class of an expanded clone; other rows omit it.

TRBV20-1	13	TRBJ2-2	.	.	CSASDYYTGELFF	TGCAGTGCTAGCGACTACTACACCGGGGAGCTGTTTTTT
TRBV7-7	15	TRBJ1-4	.	.	CASSQNQGYNEKLFF	TGTGCTAGCAGCCAAAACCAGGGTTACAATGAAAAACTGTTTTTT
TRBV12-2	16	TRBJ1-2	.	.	CASRLIGQTDIYGYTF	TGTGCAAGTCGCCTCATCGGACAAACCGATATCTATGGCTACACCTTC
TRBV16	15	TRBJ2-1	.	TRBD2	CASSQFTSGENEQFF	TGTGCCAGCAGCCAATTTACTAGCGGGGAGAATGAGCAGTTCTTC
TRBV20-1	12	TRBJ1-1	many	.	CSARPVGTEAFF	TGCAGTGCCCGACCGGTAGGGACTGAAGCTTTCTTT
TRBV7-8	13	TRBJ2-7	many	.	CASSPSGGYEQYF	TGTGCCAGCAGCCCCTCTGGTGGTTACGAGCAGTACTTC
TRBV7-6	16	TRBJ2-7	.	TRBD2	CASSRYGVAGGYEQYF	TGTGCCAGCAGCCGATACGGGGTAGCGGGCGGGTACGAGCAGTACTTC
TRBV9	17	TRBJ2-1	few	.	CASSVDSGLTIYNEQFF	TGTGCCAGCAGCGTAGATTCCGGACTGACTATCTACAATGAGCAGTTCTTC
TRBV7-9	13	TRBJ2-3	few	.	CASSLAVGVTQYF	TGTGCCAGCAGCTTAGCAGTAGGGGTCACGCAGTATTTT
TRBV29-1	13	TRBJ2-1	.	TRBD2	CSVELADYNEQFF	TGCAGCGTTGAACTAGCGGACTACAATGAGCAGTTCTTC
TRBV27	17	TRBJ2-3	few	TRBD2	CASSLSFWRESADTQYF	TGTGCCAGCAGTTTATCGTTTTGGCGGGAGAGCGCAGATACGCAGTATTTT
TRBV19	15	TRBJ2-7	few	.	CASSISYSEGNEQYF	TGTGCCAGTAGTATCTCTTACTCGGAAGGGAACGAGCAGTACTTC
TRBV10-3	14	TRBJ2-1	many	.	CAISESLVVNEQFF	TGTGCCATCAGTGAGTCCTTGGTGGTCAATGAGCAGTTCTTC
TRBV29-1	13	TRBJ2-1	many	TRBD1	CSVGTGGLYEQFF	TGCAGCGTTGGAACAGGGGGCCTCTATGAGCAGTTCTTC
TRBV7-8	14	TRBJ2-7	.	TRBD2	CASSVLAGQYEQYF	TGTGCCAGCAGCGTACTAGCGGGACAGTACGAGCAGTACTTC
TRBV24-1	15	TRBJ1-5	many	TRBD1	CATSDGTGVVQPQHF	TGTGCCACCAGTGATGGTACAGGGGTAGTTCAGCCCCAGCATTTT
TRBV7-8	16	TRBJ2-1	many	TRBD2	CASSLEAGGAFNEQFF	TGTGCCAGCAGCTTAGAGGCGGGAGGCGCGTTCAATGAGCAGTTCTTC